This record concerns one T cell receptor (beta chain) sequence. These data come from a study of blood T cell repertoires in COVID-19. TCRdb's table, derived via immunoSEQ multiplex PCR, lists solely in-frame clones and lacks some. In the table there are 70,000 or so clones, 65% to 85% of which are singletons. The CDR3 has 17 amino acids. The germline V and J ends were trimmed by 0 bases and 5 bases, with 20 bases remaining between them. Germline V gene sequence: CDR1 MNHEY, CDR2 SMNVEV (reference sequence). The source of this sequence is a man in his 60s with COVID-19, enrolled during active disease. What was sequenced was peripheral blood. The chain recombines TRBV27 with TRBJ2-7, with a weak D call TRBD1 (6 bases). The chain's CDR3 is CASSLSSTGFNGHEQYF. DNA for the CDR3: TGTGCCAGCAGTTTATCTAGTACAGGGTTTAATGGGCACGAGCAGTACTTC.